This entry lists 24 T cell receptor beta chains sequenced from one sample in a study of T cell repertoires in cytomegalovirus infection. Which antigens these TCRs recognize remains unknown. TCRdb reanalysed the reads using MiXCR and keeps one entry per CDR3 protein. The sample contains fewer than 1,000,000 distinct CDR3 sequences, 31% of which appear only once. Specimen: cultured CD8+ T cells from PBMCs, collected from culture after CMV antigen stimulation. These receptor sequences come from a human donor in good health (CMV status not recorded). Some clones in this sample may be carry-over from other donors' samples.

The CDR3 region is CASSHRGQGVSPLHF. CDR3 coding DNA: TGTGCCAGCAGTCACCGGGGACAGGGAGTTTCACCCCTCCACTTT. J is TRBJ1-6 and V is TRBV28, with TRBD1 matching over 9 bases. Trimming at V came to 5 bases and at J to 9 bases, leaving 8 bases not matched to a gene. The CDR3 covers 15 residues. In germline, CDR1 is MDHEN, CDR2 SYDVKM.

This clonotype was counted between two and nine times. The chain joins TRBV19 to TRBJ2-2; D is possibly TRBD1 or TRBD2 (5 bases each). Trimming pared 8 bases from V and 1 base from J, leaving 17 bases between. There are 16 residues in the CDR3. The germline CDR1 and CDR2 sequences are LNHDA and SQIVND (reference sequence). CDR3 bases: TGTGCCAGTTTCGAATCGGGACCGATGAACACCGGGGAGCTGTTTTTT. Residues: CASFESGPMNTGELFF.

The chain carries TRBV12-3 or TRBV12-4 and TRBJ2-7; D perhaps matches TRBD2 (5 bases). Trimming pared 5 bases from V and 5 bases from J, leaving 13 bases between. The CDR3 consists of 13 residues. The CDR3 bases are TGTGCCAGCAGTAGGACTGTTTTCCACGAGCAGTACTTC. Its translation is CASSRTVFHEQYF.

This clonotype was counted many times. This sequence joins TRBV7-2 and TRBJ2-7, with unresolved D. The CDR3 has 13 amino acids. V gave up 4 bases and J gave up 4 bases, with 11 bases separating them. CDR1 is SGHTA and CDR2 is FQGNSA in the germline V gene. As DNA, the CDR3 is TGTGCCAGCAGCTCCTTTGTGTCATACGAGCAGTACGTC. Protein sequence: CASSSFVSYEQYV.

Turning to this clonotype: The CDR3 carries no conserved terminal phenylalanine or tryptophan, so it likely arises from a read error. The chain combines TRBV19 with TRBJ1-2; TRBD1 agrees at 7 bases. This CDR3 has 14 amino acids. V shed 3 bases and J 6 bases; nucleotides not matched to a gene: 7. Per germline, CDR1 LNHDA and CDR2 SQIVND (reference sequence). The CDR3 sequence: CASSISGGTDGYTY. The CDR3 bases are TGTGCCAGTAGTATTTCGGGAGGGACAGATGGCTACACCTAC.

This clonotype was recorded a few times. This chain connects TRBV5-6 to TRBJ2-7; 8 nucleotides agree with TRBD1. V shed 5 bases and J 2 bases; nucleotides not matched to a gene: 9. Per germline, CDR1 SGHDT and CDR2 YYEEEE. This CDR3 region has 15 residues. The CDR3 loop is CASRRGQGYTYEQYV. The CDR3 DNA reads as TGTGCCAGCAGACGAGGACAGGGCTACACCTACGAGCAGTACGTC.

This clonotype occurred a few times. The chain joins TRBV10-3 to TRBJ2-1; the match to TRBD2 covers 10 bases. In germline, CDR1 is ENHRY, CDR2 SYGVKD. The V and J ends lost 8 bases and 5 bases, in that order; junction bases with no gene match: 6. The CDR3 runs to 14 residues. Here the CDR3 reads CAIDTGTSDNEQFF. As DNA, the CDR3 is TGTGCCATCGATACCGGGACTAGCGACAATGAGCAGTTCTTC.

This clonotype was seen a few times. At one boundary the junction diverges from the germline segment, which might be a read error. The J gene is TRBJ1-1, the V gene TRBV7-7; D is perhaps TRBD1 (6 bases). Germline V gene lookup returns CDR1 SSHAT and CDR2 FNYEAQ (reference sequence). CDR3 size: 18 residues. CDR3 protein: CASSPHPLIGTHGGRGSF. CDR3 in DNA: TGTGCTAGCAGCCCCCACCCACTAATAGGGACCCATGGGGGCCGTGGAAGTTTT.

The rearrangement uses TRBV19 and TRBJ1-2; D is uncertain. V lost 2 bases to trimming and J lost 0 bases, with 10 bases between them. Germline V lookup: CDR1 LNHDA, CDR2 SQIVND (reference sequence). The CDR3 has 15 residues. Here the CDR3 reads CASSIFDGSNYGYTF. CDR3 in DNA: TGTGCCAGTAGTATATTTGACGGCTCTAACTATGGCTACACCTTC.

Only a few counts were recorded for this clonotype. This chain uses TRBV6-1 with TRBJ1-1; D is possibly TRBD1 (5 bases). The germline CDR1 and CDR2 sequences are MNHNS and SASEGT. V was pared by 5 bases and J by 6 bases, with 25 bases between. The CDR3 covers 17 residues. CDR3 protein: CASSYTPPGLGLPEAFF. The CDR3 bases are TGTGCCAGCAGTTATACACCCCCAGGGCTGGGGCTCCCTGAAGCTTTCTTT.

The genes are TRBV6-1 and TRBJ2-3, with a tentative D call TRBD1 (6 bases). The CDR3 covers 16 residues. Deletions cut 3 bases from V and 0 bases from J, with 13 bases between. Germline V gene sequence: CDR1 MNHNS, CDR2 SASEGT. DNA for the CDR3: TGTGCCAGCAGTGAGGGGACACTGTACAGCACAGATACGCAGTATTTT. Its protein product is CASSEGTLYSTDTQYF.

The table lists this clonotype with a few counts. V is TRBV12-3 or TRBV12-4 and J is TRBJ1-2; 9 bases are shared with TRBD1. This CDR3 region has 15 residues. The J segment lost 4 bases and the V segment lost 1 base, leaving 4 bases of the junction unmatched. The chain's CDR3 is CASSLGLDRGYGYTF. The CDR3 DNA reads TGTGCCAGCAGTTTAGGATTGGACAGGGGCTATGGCTACACCTTC.

This clonotype showed up many times. The chain recombines TRBV7-9 with TRBJ1-1, with 8 bases that match TRBD1. Germline values: CDR1 SEHNR, CDR2 FQNEAQ (reference sequence). V lost 1 base to trimming and J lost 7 bases; unmatched junction nucleotides: 2. This CDR3 has 13 amino acids. CDR3 nucleotide sequence: TGTGCCAGCAGCTTAGACAGGGGGGATGAAGCTTTCTTT. The encoded protein is CASSLDRGDEAFF.

CDR3 in amino acids: CATSSRTGRGETQYF. In DNA, the CDR3 is TGTGCCACCAGTTCTCGGACAGGGCGTGGAGAGACCCAGTACTTC. The chain links TRBV24-1 to TRBJ2-5, with 8 bases identical to TRBD1. CDR3 size: 15 residues. CDR1 is KGHDR, CDR2 SFDVKD, per germline. After removal of 6 bases from V and 4 bases from J, the junction contained 9 bases not matched to a gene.

This clonotype has at least ten counts. The chain is built from TRBV7-2 and TRBJ2-7; 8 bases agree with TRBD1. The CDR3 is made up of 14 amino acids. Germline trimming cut 1 base from V and 5 bases from J; bases unmatched to any gene: 4. CDR1 and CDR2 from the germline V gene are SGHTA and FQGNSA. CDR3 in DNA: TGTGCCAGCAGCTTAGACAGGGGGGAGGACGAGCAGTACTTC. Its protein product is CASSLDRGEDEQYF.

In this sample, this clonotype turned up many times. The chain carries TRBV5-4 and TRBJ1-3; possibly TRBD1 for D (5 bases). Deletions cut 2 bases from V and 5 bases from J, with 14 bases between. This CDR3 has 15 residues. Germline loops: CDR1 SGHNT, CDR2 YYREEE (reference sequence). The CDR3: CASSFPGDLRNTIYF. Written as DNA, the CDR3 is TGTGCCAGCAGCTTCCCTGGGGACCTGAGAAACACCATATATTTT.

Concerning this clonotype itself: The junction differs from germline at one of its ends, possibly a read error. This chain links TRBV7-9 with TRBJ1-1; TRBD1 matches 8 bases. This CDR3 spans 17 amino acids. CDR1 is SEHNR and CDR2 is FQNEAQ in the germline V gene (reference sequence). CDR3 loop: CVSSTDDRTGLNTEAFF. As DNA, the CDR3 is TGTGTCAGCAGCACCGACGATCGGACAGGGTTGAACACTGAAGCTTTCTTT. Using reference TRBV7-9 and TRBJ1-1 for the parts outside the CDR3, the full variable domain is DTGVSQNPRHKITKRGQNVTFRCDPISEHNRLYWYRQTLGQGPEFLTYFQNEAQLEKSRLLSDRFSAERPKGSFSTLEIQRTEQGDSAMYLCVSSTDDRTGLNTEAFFGQGTRLTVV.

This clonotype turned up a few times. The gene calls are TRBV12-5 and TRBJ2-1; tentatively, D is TRBD1 or TRBD2 (5 bases each). V lost 1 base and J 0 bases, leaving 7 bases between the germline ends. Per the germline V gene, CDR1 is LGHNT and CDR2 is FRNRAP. The CDR3 has 15 residues. The DNA of the CDR3 is TGTGCTAGTGGTTTGGCAGGGAGCTCCTACAATGAGCAGTTCTTC. Residues: CASGLAGSSYNEQFF. Full variable domain (remainder filled in from reference TRBV12-5 and TRBJ2-1): DARVTQTPRHKVTEMGQEVTMRCQPILGHNTVFWYRQTMMQGLELLAYFRNRAPLDDSGMPKDRFSAEMPDATLATLKIQPSEPRDSAVYFCASGLAGSSYNEQFFGPGTRLTVL.

This sequence joins TRBV10-2 and TRBJ2-3; 10 bases align to TRBD2. The CDR3 is made up of 16 amino acids. The germline CDR1 and CDR2 sequences are WSHSY and SAAADI. J lost 6 bases, V lost 2 bases, and 8 bases had no gene match. The DNA of the CDR3 is TGCGCCAGCAGTGAGAAGCGGGGGGGCTTAAGGGATACGCAGTATTTT. Translated, it gives CASSEKRGGLRDTQYF.

This chain connects TRBV12-3 or TRBV12-4 to TRBJ2-5; the D is unclear. The CDR3 length is 12 residues. Trimming pared 7 bases from V and 6 bases from J, leaving 12 bases between. CDR3 bases: TGTGCCAGCAACCTGGGTTTGCAGACCCAGTACTTC. Translated: CASNLGLQTQYF.

This clonotype has more than one count but fewer than ten. The genes are TRBV12-3 or TRBV12-4 and TRBJ1-6; no clear D gene. V was shortened by 11 bases and J by 5 bases, with 19 bases between the two germline ends. There are 15 residues in the CDR3. This chain's CDR3 is CAVEGGGTDNSPLHF. The DNA of the CDR3 is TGTGCCGTAGAGGGCGGTGGAACCGATAATTCACCCCTCCACTTT.

The J gene is TRBJ2-1, the V gene TRBV6-1; tentatively, D is TRBD2 (6 bases). V was shortened by 5 bases and J by 3 bases, with 17 bases between the two germline ends. This CDR3 has 16 residues. The V gene's germline CDR1 is MNHNS and CDR2 SASEGT. CDR3 amino acids: CASSRGSGVLYNEQFF. The CDR3 nucleotides read TGTGCCAGCAGTCGGGGTTCGGGGGTACTCTACAATGAGCAGTTCTTC.

V usage is TRBV29-1 and J usage is TRBJ1-3; TRBD1 might be the D (5 bases). The CDR3 extends over 15 amino acids. Germline CDR1 SQVTM, CDR2 ANQGSEA. Trimming pared 2 bases from V and 0 bases from J, leaving 11 bases between. In DNA form, the CDR3 reads TGCAGCGTTGAATCAGGTCAGGGCTCTGGAAACACCATATATTTT. Its translation: CSVESGQGSGNTIYF.

The chain recombines TRBV6-2 or TRBV6-3 with TRBJ1-2, with D tentatively TRBD1 (6 bases). Germline loops: CDR1 MNHEY, CDR2 SVGEGT. With 2 bases removed from V and 6 bases from J, the gap between germline ends came to 19 bases. The CDR3 loop spans 16 amino acids. The DNA for the CDR3 is TGTGCCAGCAGTTACCTTACCCTACAGGGTACGGATGGCTACACCTTC. Amino acids: CASSYLTLQGTDGYTF.